A single sample is the source of the 27 T cell receptor beta chains below, sequenced in a study of OX40 agonist ivuxolimab in advanced cancers. Some clones are missing from TCRdb's copy, which holds only in-frame ones; the method was immunoSEQ multiplex PCR. The sample contains some 140,000 clones, about 93% of which appear only once. The sequencing here drew on CD4+ or CD8+ T cells sorted from blood, taken in a trial of the OX40 agonist ivuxolimab. The receptors originated from an adult with an advanced solid tumor such as melanoma, head and neck, liver or kidney cancer.

The chain is built from TRBV10-3 and TRBJ2-7; 8 bases are a match to TRBD2. CDR1 is ENHRY and CDR2 is SYGVKD in the germline V gene. This CDR3 is 13 amino acids long. The ends lost 10 bases at V and 5 bases at J; junction bases unmatched: 10. The chain's CDR3 is CATRGGAFHEQYF. The CDR3 DNA is TGTGCCACACGGGGGGGGGCCTTCCACGAGCAGTACTTC.

This clone has just one count. V is TRBV7-3 and J is TRBJ2-2; either TRBD1 or TRBD2 may fit D (5 bases each). The V gene's germline CDR1 is SGHTA and CDR2 FQGTGA. The length of the CDR3 is 16 residues. Trimming left V 5 bases short and J 4 bases short, with 17 bases between. CDR3 in amino acids: CASSPGTGRGTGELFF. The CDR3 nucleotides are TGTGCCAGCAGCCCCGGGACGGGCCGTGGCACCGGGGAGCTGTTTTTT.

Details on this clone: The same CDR3 is also encoded by other DNA sequences in this sample. The CDR3 sequence: CASSLGGPSNQPQHF. The CDR3 bases are TGCGCCAGCAGCCTTGGGGGCCCCAGCAATCAGCCCCAGCATTTT. V is TRBV4-3 and J is TRBJ1-5; D is perhaps TRBD1 (6 bases). This CDR3 has 15 amino acids. Deletions cut 4 bases from V and 1 base from J, with 11 bases between. Looked up from germline, CDR1 is LGHNA and CDR2 is YSLEER.

This rearrangement joins TRBV6-1 to TRBJ2-2, with D unclear. Trimming took 6 bases from V and 4 from J, leaving 3 bases between them. CDR1 is MNHNS, CDR2 SASEGT, per germline. CDR3 length: 11 amino acids. The DNA for the CDR3 is TGTGCCAGCAGCACCACCGGGGAGCTGTTTTTT. This encodes CASSTTGELFF.

The J gene is TRBJ2-1, the V gene TRBV6-5; TRBD1 is a possible D gene (7 bases). Germline CDR1 MNHEY, CDR2 SVGAGI. The CDR3 is made up of 14 amino acids. V was trimmed by 2 bases and J by 6 bases, leaving 11 bases between them. CDR3 DNA: TGTGCCAGCAGTTACCGCGGGACAGTCAATGAGCAGTTCTTC. Translated: CASSYRGTVNEQFF.

CDR3 amino acids: CASSVTSGQETQYF. CDR3 bases: TGTGCCAGCAGCGTTACTAGCGGGCAAGAGACCCAGTACTTC. V is TRBV7-9 and J is TRBJ2-5, with 9 positions matching TRBD2. CDR3 length equals 14 residues. Looked up from germline, CDR1 is SEHNR and CDR2 is FQNEAQ (reference sequence). J was trimmed by 2 bases and V by 5 bases; bases with no gene match: 3.

V is TRBV4-3 and J is TRBJ1-1, with 8 bases identical to TRBD1. With 1 base clipped from V and 0 bases from J, the junction kept 1 base outside the gene matches. The length of the CDR3 is 15 residues. Germline CDR1 LGHNA, CDR2 YSLEER. CDR3: CASSQGTGLNTEAFF. CDR3 coding DNA: TGCGCCAGCAGCCAAGGGACAGGGCTGAACACTGAAGCTTTCTTT.

The J gene is TRBJ2-2, the V gene TRBV5-4; TRBD1 agrees at 7 bases. The CDR3 runs to 18 residues. The germline gives CDR1 SGHNT, CDR2 YYREEE (reference sequence). Unmatched junction bases numbered 17, after V lost 3 bases and J lost 6 bases. The CDR3 DNA reads as TGTGCCAGCAGCTCCCCGAAGACAGGGAATTCGGGTCCCGGGGAGCTGTTTTTT. It is translated as CASSSPKTGNSGPGELFF.

The rearrangement uses TRBV5-4 and TRBJ2-1; no firm D call. CDR1 is SGHNT and CDR2 is YYREEE in the germline V gene (reference sequence). The V and J ends lost 0 bases and 5 bases respectively, with 15 bases between them. The CDR3 has 16 residues. CDR3: CASSLGLTPQNNEQFF. The DNA for the CDR3 is TGTGCCAGCAGCTTGGGGCTAACTCCCCAAAACAATGAGCAGTTCTTC.

The chain joins TRBV5-5 to TRBJ2-3; tentative D call: TRBD2 (6 bases). CDR1 is SGHKS and CDR2 is YYEKEE in the germline V gene (reference sequence). The CDR3 sequence is 13 residues long. Trimming shortened V by 3 bases and J by 6 bases, and 11 bases separated the two germline ends. The DNA for the CDR3 is TGTGCCAGCAGCTATGCTGGGGGGGATACGCAGTATTTT. This gives the protein CASSYAGGDTQYF.

This chain uses TRBV30 with TRBJ1-2; D remains ambiguous. The CDR3 sequence is 11 residues long. The germline CDR1 and CDR2 sequences are GTSNPN and SVGIG (reference sequence). Deletions cut 4 bases from V and 3 bases from J, with 6 bases between. The CDR3 is CAWNQYYGYTF. DNA for the CDR3: TGTGCCTGGAACCAGTACTATGGCTACACCTTC.

The J gene is TRBJ1-5, the V gene TRBV19, with no clear D. The CDR3 runs to 16 residues. Trimming left V 3 bases short and J 1 base short, with 13 bases between. Germline V gene sequence: CDR1 LNHDA, CDR2 SQIVND (reference sequence). The CDR3 coding sequence is TGTGCCAGTAGTATCTCCAAGCTTGGGAGCAATCAGCCCCAGCATTTT. It translates to CASSISKLGSNQPQHF.

This sequence joins TRBV7-8 and TRBJ2-2, with D hard to call. The V and J ends lost 2 bases and 2 bases respectively, with 9 bases between them. Germline V gene data show CDR1 as SGHVS and CDR2 as FQNEAQ. This CDR3 has 15 residues. Written as DNA, the CDR3 is TGTGCCAGCAGCTTATGGCACCCCAACACCGGGGAGCTGTTTTTT. It specifies CASSLWHPNTGELFF. The full variable domain, its missing parts supplied by reference TRBV7-8 and TRBJ2-2, is GAGVSQSPRYKVAKRGQDVALRCDPISGHVSLFWYQQALGQGPEFLTYFQNEAQLDKSGLPSDRFFAERPEGSVSTLKIQRTQQEDSAVYLCASSLWHPNTGELFFGEGSRLTVL.

The chain recombines TRBV19 with TRBJ2-7; TRBD1 matches 7 bases. The CDR3 consists of 15 residues. The germline gives CDR1 LNHDA, CDR2 SQIVND (reference sequence). V lost 5 bases to trimming and J lost 9 bases; unmatched junction nucleotides: 16. This CDR3 is CASSATGTDYGRQYF. Here the CDR3 DNA reads TGTGCCAGTAGTGCCACCGGGACAGATTACGGTCGGCAGTACTTC.

The chain carries TRBV7-9 and TRBJ2-6, with D possibly being TRBD1 (6 bases). The CDR3 spans 19 residues. CDR1 SEHNR and CDR2 FQNEAQ come from the germline V gene (reference sequence). V was cut by 3 bases and J by 2 bases, with 20 bases left in between. CDR3: CASSFSEGNTGTGANVLTF. DNA of the CDR3: TGTGCCAGCAGCTTTAGTGAGGGGAATACAGGGACTGGGGCCAACGTCCTGACTTTC. The full variable domain, its missing parts supplied by reference TRBV7-9 and TRBJ2-6, is DTGVSQNPRHKITKRGQNVTFRCDPISEHNRLYWYRQTLGQGPEFLTYFQNEAQLEKSRLLSDRFSAERPKGSFSTLEIQRTEQGDSAMYLCASSFSEGNTGTGANVLTFGAGSRLTVL.

V is TRBV6-4 and J is TRBJ1-2; 8 positions match TRBD1. The CDR3 consists of 14 residues. Germline V gene data show CDR1 as MRHNA and CDR2 as SNTAGT. V trimming: 6 bases; J trimming: 5 bases; junction bases outside the gene matches: 8. The CDR3 reads CASSSDRAGYGYTF. The CDR3 nucleotides read TGTGCCAGCAGCTCGGACAGGGCCGGGTATGGCTACACCTTC.

The V and J genes are TRBV6-1 and TRBJ2-2, with D unclear. V was cut by 11 bases and J by 6 bases, with 16 bases left in between. In germline, CDR1 is MNHNS, CDR2 SASEGT. The CDR3 extends over 13 amino acids. The CDR3 nucleotides read TGTGCCGCCTCGGTGGGGTATTCCGGGGAGCTGTTTTTT. This translates into CAASVGYSGELFF.

This chain links TRBV5-5 with TRBJ2-5; D is uncertain. Trimming pared 2 bases from V and 1 base from J, leaving 9 bases between. CDR3 length: 14 residues. CDR1 and CDR2 (germline): SGHKS, YYEKEE (reference sequence). CDR3 bases: TGTGCCAGCAGCTTCAAACACCGCCAAGAGACCCAGTACTTC. This codes for CASSFKHRQETQYF.

J is TRBJ2-4 and V is TRBV19; 10 nucleotides line up with TRBD1. CDR1 and CDR2 (germline): LNHDA, SQIVND (reference sequence). The CDR3 length is 15 residues. Unmatched junction bases numbered 7, after V lost 5 bases and J lost 6 bases. The CDR3 spells CASSARQGAGNIQYF. DNA of the CDR3: TGTGCCAGTAGTGCCCGACAGGGGGCGGGAAACATTCAGTACTTC. The full variable domain, with the rest looked up from reference TRBV19 and TRBJ2-4, is DGGITQSPKYLFRKEGQNVTLSCEQNLNHDAMYWYRQDPGQGLRLIYYSQIVNDFQKGDIAEGYSVSREKKESFPLTVTSAQKNPTAFYLCASSARQGAGNIQYFGAGTRLSVL.

V gene TRBV7-2 combines with J gene TRBJ2-7, with 15 bases that match TRBD2. With V trimmed by 5 bases and J by 4 bases, 6 bases remained unmatched. CDR3 length: 16 residues. CDR1 and CDR2 from the germline V gene are SGHTA and FQGNSA. The CDR3 sequence: CASSAGTSGGKYEQYF. The CDR3 bases are TGTGCCAGCAGCGCCGGGACTAGCGGGGGGAAGTACGAGCAGTACTTC.

The chain's CDR3 is CASSVGPGANVLTF. CDR3 sequence (DNA): TGTGCCAGCAGCGTTGGACCCGGGGCCAACGTCCTGACTTTC. J is TRBJ2-6 and V is TRBV9; D gene ambiguous. The length of the CDR3 is 14 residues. Germline V gene sequence: CDR1 SGDLS, CDR2 YYNGEE. V shed 2 bases and J shed 4 bases, with 7 bases lying between them.

This rearrangement joins TRBV27 to TRBJ1-1; D gene uncertain. This CDR3 is 13 amino acids long. The V and J ends lost 9 bases and 7 bases respectively, with 18 bases between them. Germline V CDR1 and CDR2: MNHEY, SMNVEV (reference sequence). The DNA for the CDR3 is TGTGCCAGTAGCCCCCCCCCGGGGATTGAAGCTTTCTTT. Translation gives CASSPPPGIEAFF.

The genes are TRBV6-1 and TRBJ2-7, with D possibly matching TRBD2 (6 bases). Trimming stripped 9 bases from V and 4 bases from J, with 13 bases between. CDR1 and CDR2 (germline): MNHNS, SASEGT. CDR3 size: 12 residues. The CDR3, as DNA: TGTGCCAGTAACCTTGGGGGGTACGAGCAGTACTTC. It translates to CASNLGGYEQYF.

The chain combines TRBV7-2 with TRBJ1-1; 7 nucleotides line up with TRBD1. The CDR3 is made up of 13 amino acids. Germline loops: CDR1 SGHTA, CDR2 FQGNSA. The junction had 6 bases not matched to a gene; V was cut back by 3 bases and J by 8 bases. CDR3 in amino acids: CASSFRQGDEAFF. The DNA for the CDR3 is TGTGCCAGCAGCTTCCGACAGGGAGACGAAGCTTTCTTT. The full variable domain, with the rest looked up from reference TRBV7-2 and TRBJ1-1, is GAGVSQSPSNKVTEKGKDVELRCDPISGHTALYWYRQSLGQGLEFLIYFQGNSAPDKSGLPSDRFSAERTGGSVSTLTIQRTQQEDSAVYLCASSFRQGDEAFFGQGTRLTVV.

This CDR3 is CASRGTSGSYEQYF. CDR3 DNA: TGTGCCAGCAGGGGGACTAGCGGCTCCTACGAGCAGTACTTC. This chain uses TRBV6-6 with TRBJ2-7; TRBD2 matches at 11 bases. The V gene's germline CDR1 is MNHNY and CDR2 SVGAGI (reference sequence). The length of the CDR3 is 14 residues. The V and J ends lost 6 bases and 0 bases, in that order; junction bases with no gene match: 1.

The chain joins TRBV5-6 to TRBJ2-1; D is perhaps TRBD1 (6 bases). CDR3 length equals 16 residues. The germline V and J ends were trimmed by 2 bases and 7 bases, with 19 bases remaining between them. CDR1 is SGHDT and CDR2 is YYEEEE in the germline V gene. The CDR3, as DNA: TGTGCCAGCAGCTTCGGTTGGGACACTGGCCTTAATGAGCAGTTCTTC. Translation: CASSFGWDTGLNEQFF.

The chain has TRBV6-1 and TRBJ2-7; 7 nucleotides line up with TRBD1. The ends lost 0 bases at V and 12 bases at J; junction bases unmatched: 5. This CDR3 is built from 12 residues. Looked up from germline, CDR1 is MNHNS and CDR2 is SASEGT. The CDR3 DNA reads TGTGCCAGCAGTGAAGCCGACAGGGCTCGGTACTTC. Its translation is CASSEADRARYF.